The 11 T cell receptor beta chains given below trace back to one sample, sequenced in a study of T cells in Graves' hyperthyroidism and ophthalmopathy. There were TCR beta CDR3 regions amplified from RNA transcripts. A set of HTBI primers served as the primers for a first-round RT-PCR of the TCR CDR3. In TCRdb, the multiplex PCR reads were re-called with MiXCR into one record per CDR3 protein. The data show a few hundred thousand distinct CDR3 sequences, approximately 15% seen once. What was sequenced was blood. Receptors originate from a woman in her thirties or forties with Graves' ophthalmopathy.

This clonotype appeared many times. The gene calls are TRBV20-1 and TRBJ1-1; 7 bases align to TRBD1. V trimming: 3 bases; J trimming: 5 bases; junction bases outside the gene matches: 6. Germline CDR1 and CDR2: DFQATT and SNEGSKA (reference sequence). The CDR3 covers 13 residues. CDR3 in amino acids: CSASPGQRTEAFF. The DNA for the CDR3 is TGCAGTGCTAGCCCGGGACAGCGTACTGAAGCTTTCTTT.

This sequence joins TRBV11-2 and TRBJ2-2; the D call may be TRBD1 or TRBD2 (5 bases each). V dropped 1 base and J dropped 6 bases, with 15 bases sitting between them. The CDR3 length is 16 residues. Per the germline V gene, CDR1 is SGHAT and CDR2 is FQNNGV. The CDR3 bases are TGTGCCAGCAGCTTAGTTGAGCCGGGGACCGCCGGGGAGCTGTTTTTT. This codes for CASSLVEPGTAGELFF.

This clonotype was seen repeatedly, ten times or more. The chain is built from TRBV2 and TRBJ2-2; D is perhaps TRBD1 (5 bases). Germline CDR1 SNHLY, CDR2 FYNNEI. V gave up 4 bases and J gave up 1 base, with 10 bases separating them. The CDR3 sequence is 15 residues long. CDR3 region: CASSVGQGNTGELFF. CDR3 bases: TGTGCCAGCAGTGTAGGTCAGGGGAACACCGGGGAGCTGTTTTTT.

V and J are TRBV12-3 or TRBV12-4 and TRBJ2-7, with 7 bases fitting TRBD2. After removal of 3 bases from V and 2 bases from J, the junction contained 10 bases not matched to a gene. The CDR3 sequence is 16 residues long. The CDR3 loop reads CASSFSGDLLTYEQYF. CDR3 DNA sequence: TGTGCCAGCAGTTTCAGCGGGGACCTCCTTACCTACGAGCAGTACTTC.

This clonotype was detected ten times or more. The chain joins TRBV11-3 to TRBJ1-5; D is possibly TRBD1 (6 bases). The CDR3 has 16 residues. V lost 5 bases, J lost 1 base, and 15 bases lay in between. Germline CDR1 reads SGHNT; CDR2 reads YENEEA. CDR3 region: CASSPGGQASNQPQHF. CDR3 in DNA: TGTGCCAGCAGCCCCGGGGGCCAAGCGAGCAATCAGCCCCAGCATTTT.

This sequence joins TRBV12-3 or TRBV12-4 and TRBJ1-5, with a tentative D call TRBD1 (5 bases). Trimming removed 3 bases from V and 7 bases from J, with 10 bases in between. The CDR3 runs to 13 residues. In DNA form, the CDR3 reads TGTGCCAGCAGTTTCGACAGTAGGCAGCCCCAGCATTTT. This translates into CASSFDSRQPQHF.

The genes are TRBV19 and TRBJ1-5; perhaps TRBD1 as D (6 bases). Germline loops: CDR1 LNHDA, CDR2 SQIVND (reference sequence). Trimming took 6 bases from V and 1 from J, leaving 16 bases between them. This CDR3 is 16 amino acids long. CDR3 sequence: CASRMPGTRSNQPQHF. The CDR3 coding sequence is TGTGCCAGTAGGATGCCCGGGACACGAAGCAATCAGCCCCAGCATTTT.

Comment on this clonotype: The CDR3 carries no conserved terminal phenylalanine or tryptophan, so it likely arises from a read error. The rearrangement joins TRBV19 to TRBJ1-5; tentative D call: TRBD1 (5 bases). CDR1 is LNHDA, CDR2 SQIVND, per germline (reference sequence). The CDR3 is 15 amino acids. Between the trimmed V and J ends, which lost 3 bases and 3 bases, there was a span of 12 bases. The CDR3 DNA sequence: TGTGCCAGTAGTATGATCCCCAGGGACAATCAGCCCCAGCATCTT. Protein: CASSMIPRDNQPQHL.

This chain links TRBV19 with TRBJ2-1; perhaps D is TRBD1 or TRBD2 (6 bases each). With 8 bases removed from V and 7 bases from J, the gap between germline ends came to 18 bases. The CDR3 loop spans 14 amino acids. Germline V gene lookup returns CDR1 LNHDA and CDR2 SQIVND (reference sequence). The DNA of the CDR3 is TGTGCCAGTGCCGTAGGGGGAGGAGGGAATGAGCAGTTCTTC. It translates to CASAVGGGGNEQFF.

This clonotype has ten or more counts. The CDR3 nucleotides are TGCAGTGCCCCTGAACTAGCGGGAGGGCCCAATGAGCAGTTCTTC. Translation: CSAPELAGGPNEQFF. The chain links TRBV20-1 to TRBJ2-1; TRBD2 agrees at 13 bases. There are 15 residues in the CDR3. Trimming removed 6 bases from V and 6 bases from J; junction bases left unmatched: 8. Looked up from germline, CDR1 is DFQATT and CDR2 is SNEGSKA (reference sequence).

This clonotype was counted many times. This chain links TRBV30 with TRBJ1-1; a possible D gene is TRBD1 (6 bases). The CDR3 sequence is 14 residues long. Trimming removed 2 bases from V and 1 base from J, with 11 bases in between. The germline gives CDR1 GTSNPN, CDR2 SVGIG (reference sequence). Written as DNA, the CDR3 is TGTGCCTGGAGTTTCCAGGGGCAGAACACTGAAGCTTTCTTT. It specifies CAWSFQGQNTEAFF.